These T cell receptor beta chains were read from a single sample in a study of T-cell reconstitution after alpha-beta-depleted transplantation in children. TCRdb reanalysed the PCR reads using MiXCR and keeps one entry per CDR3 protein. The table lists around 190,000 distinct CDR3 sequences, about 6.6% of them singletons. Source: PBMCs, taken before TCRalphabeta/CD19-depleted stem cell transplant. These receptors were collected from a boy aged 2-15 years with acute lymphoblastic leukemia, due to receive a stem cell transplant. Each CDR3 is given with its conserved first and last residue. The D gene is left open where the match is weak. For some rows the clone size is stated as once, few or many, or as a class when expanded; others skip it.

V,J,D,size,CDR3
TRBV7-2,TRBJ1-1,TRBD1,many,CASSNRTGRLNTEAFF
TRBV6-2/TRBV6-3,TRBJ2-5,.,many,CASPQGLETQYF
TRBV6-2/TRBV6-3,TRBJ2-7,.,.,CASTYGRANYEQYF
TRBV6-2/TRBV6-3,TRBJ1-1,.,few,CASRQTLSAEAFF
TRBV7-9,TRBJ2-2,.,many,CASRPEGRIYTGELFF
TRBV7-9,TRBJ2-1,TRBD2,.,CASSGSGRAYEQFF
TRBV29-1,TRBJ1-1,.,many,CSVEVSYQAFF
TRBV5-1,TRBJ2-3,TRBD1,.,CASSPTGQGAADTQYF
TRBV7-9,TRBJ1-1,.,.,CASSFGGVIDEAFF
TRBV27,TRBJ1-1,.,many,CASSTRGIGAFF
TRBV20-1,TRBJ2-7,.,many,CSARDRGNRLLYF
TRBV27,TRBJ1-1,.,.,CASSSIYGDGNTEAFF
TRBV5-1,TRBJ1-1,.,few,CASSWPPGGNTEAFF
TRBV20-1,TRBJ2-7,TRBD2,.,CCAPRVAGTPYEQYF
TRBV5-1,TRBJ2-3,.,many,CASSHYEGLRNTDTQYF
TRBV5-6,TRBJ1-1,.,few,CASSLGTEEAFF
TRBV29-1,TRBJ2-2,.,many,CSVELQDTGELFF